The entry below describes one TCR beta chain. The antigen is unknown. Next came a second PCR, run for about 7 to 12 cycles, which used a sample-barcoded 5' primer along with a J-beta primer mix. Using its own MiXCR run on the 5' RACE reads, TCRdb lists one record per CDR3 protein. The table records around 1.5 million distinct CDR3 sequences, around 35% of them present only once. The record originates from a study of blood T cells in healthy people across ages. About the study: Capture via template switching afforded approximately one barcoded beta molecule per two T cells.

Study outcomes and limitations: Any changes in expanded clonotypes were possibly confounded, as donor CMV status remained unknown.

The V end was cut by 4 bases, the J end by 5 bases, with 26 bases between. CDR1 is LNHNV and CDR2 is YYDKDF in the germline V gene (reference sequence). The CDR3 is made up of 19 amino acids. The chain uses TRBV15 and TRBJ2-2; D gene unclear. Sequencing input: blood. The sequence was collected from a woman in her twenties or thirties in good health. The CDR3 is CATSTTLYPDPSGTGELFF. For the CDR3, the DNA is TGTGCCACCAGCACCACCCTATACCCGGACCCATCTGGGACCGGGGAGCTGTTTTTT.